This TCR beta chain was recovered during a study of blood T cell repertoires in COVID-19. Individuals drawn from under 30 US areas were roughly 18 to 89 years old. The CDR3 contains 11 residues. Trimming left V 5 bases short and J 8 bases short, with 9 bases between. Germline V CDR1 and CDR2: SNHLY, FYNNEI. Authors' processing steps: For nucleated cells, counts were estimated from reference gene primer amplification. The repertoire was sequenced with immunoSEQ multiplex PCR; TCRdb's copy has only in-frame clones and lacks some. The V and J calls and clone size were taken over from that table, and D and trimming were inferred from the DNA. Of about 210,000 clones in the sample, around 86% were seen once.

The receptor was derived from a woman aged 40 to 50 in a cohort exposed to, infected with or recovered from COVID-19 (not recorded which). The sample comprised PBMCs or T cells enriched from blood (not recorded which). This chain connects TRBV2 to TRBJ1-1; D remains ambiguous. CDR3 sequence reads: CASSTTGEAFF. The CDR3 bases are TGTGCCAGCAGTACTACCGGGGAAGCTTTCTTT.